A selection of T cell receptor beta chains follows, all from one sample in a study of blood T cells in healthy people across ages. A single record per CDR3 protein comes from TCRdb applying MiXCR to the 5' RACE reads. The table lists about 510,000 distinct CDR3 sequences, about 26% of them singletons. These data also featured in a second study, about T cells of mothers and their children.

The sequencing input was blood. The receptors come from a boy aged 2 to 10 in good health. CDR3s include the opening cysteine and the closing phenylalanine or tryptophan. The D gene is left open where the match is weak. The size entry is marked missing in some rows and otherwise reads once, few, many or a size class.

D gene	V gene	J gene	clone size	CDR3 DNA	CDR3 protein
NA	TRBV15	TRBJ2-7	few	TGTGCCACCAGCAGAGTTCCGGGACTCTACGAGCAGTACTTC	CATSRVPGLYEQYF
TRBD2	TRBV29-1	TRBJ2-1	few	TGCAGCGTTGGCGGGAGGGCCCCCAATGAGCAGTTCTTC	CSVGGRAPNEQFF
NA	TRBV5-1	TRBJ2-7	NA	TGCGCCAGCAGCTTGGGTAGCGCCGAGCAGTACTTC	CASSLGSAEQYF
NA	TRBV3-1	TRBJ1-6	NA	TGTGCCAGCACAATCGGGCGTAATTCACCCCTCCACTTT	CASTIGRNSPLHF
NA	TRBV9	TRBJ1-5	NA	TGTGCCAGCAGCCCTACCGACAGGTTAAGCAATCAGCCCCAGCATTTT	CASSPTDRLSNQPQHF
TRBD2	TRBV14	TRBJ2-1	few	TGTGCCAGCAGCCCAATGGTGCGGGAGATATCGGCTGAGCAGTTCTTC	CASSPMVREISAEQFF
NA	TRBV5-1	TRBJ2-3	few	TGCGCCAGCAGCGTTTTTGGGAATGTTCGCACAGATACGCAGTATTTT	CASSVFGNVRTDTQYF
NA	TRBV7-3	TRBJ2-4	NA	TGTGCCAGCAGCTCATCCTCAGGGGACGTCATTCAGTACTTC	CASSSSSGDVIQYF
NA	TRBV30	TRBJ1-6	NA	TGTGCCTGGAGCCCAGGGTTCCGGGGAATGAATTCACCCCTCCACTTT	CAWSPGFRGMNSPLHF
TRBD2	TRBV29-1	TRBJ2-4	few	TGCAGCGTTGGCAGCGGGAGGGGACAGTACTTC	CSVGSGRGQYF
TRBD2	TRBV27	TRBJ2-3	NA	TGTGCCAGCAGTTTGGGGACTAGCGGGTTCGCAGATACGCAGTATTTT	CASSLGTSGFADTQYF
TRBD2	TRBV12-3/TRBV12-4	TRBJ2-1	NA	TGTGCCAGCAGAGCGGGGAGCCCCTACAATGAGCAGTTCTTC	CASRAGSPYNEQFF
NA	TRBV2	TRBJ1-1	once	TGTGCCGGAGGGTGGGCGAAGGAAACTGAAGCTTTCTTT	CAGGWAKETEAFF
NA	TRBV9	TRBJ1-2	NA	TGTGCCAGCAGCGTAGCAGCGACTATAAACTATGGCTACACCTTC	CASSVAATINYGYTF
TRBD1	TRBV28	TRBJ2-3	NA	TGTGCCAGCAGCTCAGGGACAGGGGGTTTCACAGATACGCAGTATTTT	CASSSGTGGFTDTQYF
NA	TRBV27	TRBJ2-7	NA	TGTGCCAGCAGTTTAGACGGTGACGAGCAGTACTTC	CASSLDGDEQYF
TRBD2	TRBV29-1	TRBJ2-1	many	TGCAGCGTTGAATCTACGGGGGGGCTCTACAATGAGCAGTTCTTC	CSVESTGGLYNEQFF
NA	TRBV15	TRBJ2-3	NA	TGTGCCACCAGCAGAGATCAGGGGGGGGGCCCTTCAGATACGCAGTATTTT	CATSRDQGGGPSDTQYF
TRBD1	TRBV28	TRBJ1-2	NA	TGTGCCTCTTCCTCCCCGGGACAGGATCTACTGGGCTATGGCTACACCTTC	CASSSPGQDLLGYGYTF
NA	TRBV3-1	TRBJ2-7	few	TGTGCCAGCAGGGCCGGGACCGGCGCCTACGAGCAGTACTTC	CASRAGTGAYEQYF
TRBD1	TRBV6-1	TRBJ2-7	NA	TGTGCCAGCAGTCCTGGACAGGGGTGGGAGCAGTACTTC	CASSPGQGWEQYF
NA	TRBV10-2	TRBJ2-7	NA	TGCGCCAGCAGTGAACGCGGGCTGAGTCCCGAGCAGTACTTC	CASSERGLSPEQYF
NA	TRBV10-1	TRBJ2-5	few	TGCGCCAGCAGTGAGACCCGGGGACAAGAGACCCAGTACTTC	CASSETRGQETQYF